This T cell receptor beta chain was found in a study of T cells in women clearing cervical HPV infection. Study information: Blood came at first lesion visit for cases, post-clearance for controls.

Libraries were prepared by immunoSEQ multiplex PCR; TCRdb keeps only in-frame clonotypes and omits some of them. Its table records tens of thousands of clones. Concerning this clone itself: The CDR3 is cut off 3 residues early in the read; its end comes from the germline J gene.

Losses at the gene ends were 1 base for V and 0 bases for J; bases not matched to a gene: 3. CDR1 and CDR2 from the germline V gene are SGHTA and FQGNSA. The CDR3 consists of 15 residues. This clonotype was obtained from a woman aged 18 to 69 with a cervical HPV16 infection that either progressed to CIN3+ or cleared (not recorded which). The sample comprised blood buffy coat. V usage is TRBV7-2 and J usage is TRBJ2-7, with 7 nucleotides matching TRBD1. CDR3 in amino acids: CASSLGGTASYEQYF. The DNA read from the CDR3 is TGTGCCAGCAGCTTAGGGGGGACAGCCTCCTACGAG.